This TCR beta chain was recovered during a study of T cells after yellow fever vaccination. Whole-study results and caveats: The study re-detected most primary-vaccination clones after the booster (roughly 96% CD4, roughly 85% CD8). Peaking on day 5 versus 15, the secondary response was faster but weaker. Among all clonotypes, a small share was observed in both CD4 and CD8 compartments.

TCRdb redid the calling of the 5' RACE reads with MiXCR, one entry per CDR3 protein. The sample includes 120,000 or so distinct CDR3 sequences, around 7.2% of them seen just once. This CDR3 is built from 15 residues. The V end was cut by 0 bases, the J end by 4 bases, with 12 bases between. Germline CDR1 and CDR2: SGHTA and FQGNSA. This clonotype has a count of ten or more. The antigen is not known. The gene calls are TRBV7-2 and TRBJ2-5, with D maybe TRBD1 (5 bases). Sequencing used CD4+ T cells sorted from PBMCs, obtained about 49 days after the first yellow fever vaccination. The sequence derives from a man aged 18 to 30 who received the YFV17D yellow fever vaccine. DNA for the CDR3: TGTGCCAGCAGCTTAGCCAAGGGGTCATCAGAGACCCAGTACTTC. Amino acids: CASSLAKGSSETQYF.